The clone carrying this T cell receptor (beta chain) has only a few counts. The data originate from a study of T-cell reconstitution after alpha-beta-depleted transplantation in children. Preparation of the TCRbeta library involved a method that used unique molecular identifiers. MiXCR was run by TCRdb on the PCR reads, yielding one entry per CDR3 protein. The sample has approximately 340,000 distinct CDR3 sequences; 9% to 12% are singletons. The CDR3 is 17 amino acids. V shed 3 bases, J shed 2 bases, and the junction held 9 bases outside the gene matches. The clonotype comes from a human donor who donated a stem cell graft to a child with acute lymphoblastic leukemia. The V gene is TRBV12-3 or TRBV12-4, the J gene TRBJ2-3; 9 bases match TRBD2. Sequenced material: PBMCs from the stem cell graft donor, taken from the stem cell graft. CDR3 amino acids: CASSLSSGGRATDTQYF. The CDR3 DNA reads as TGTGCCAGCAGTTTGTCTTCGGGCGGGAGGGCCACAGATACGCAGTATTTT.